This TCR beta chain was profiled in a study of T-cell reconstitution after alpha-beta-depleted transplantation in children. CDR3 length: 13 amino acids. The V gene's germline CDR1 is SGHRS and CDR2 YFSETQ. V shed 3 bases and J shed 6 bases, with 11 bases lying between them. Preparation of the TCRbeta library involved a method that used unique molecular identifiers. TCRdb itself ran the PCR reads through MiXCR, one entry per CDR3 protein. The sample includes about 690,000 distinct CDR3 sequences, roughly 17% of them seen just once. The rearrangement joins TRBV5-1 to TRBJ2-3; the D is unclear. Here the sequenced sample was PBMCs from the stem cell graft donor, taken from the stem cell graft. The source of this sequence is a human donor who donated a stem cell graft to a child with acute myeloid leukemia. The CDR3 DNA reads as TGCGCCAGCAGCTCGTCTCACCCGGATACGCAGTATTTT. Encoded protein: CASSSSHPDTQYF.